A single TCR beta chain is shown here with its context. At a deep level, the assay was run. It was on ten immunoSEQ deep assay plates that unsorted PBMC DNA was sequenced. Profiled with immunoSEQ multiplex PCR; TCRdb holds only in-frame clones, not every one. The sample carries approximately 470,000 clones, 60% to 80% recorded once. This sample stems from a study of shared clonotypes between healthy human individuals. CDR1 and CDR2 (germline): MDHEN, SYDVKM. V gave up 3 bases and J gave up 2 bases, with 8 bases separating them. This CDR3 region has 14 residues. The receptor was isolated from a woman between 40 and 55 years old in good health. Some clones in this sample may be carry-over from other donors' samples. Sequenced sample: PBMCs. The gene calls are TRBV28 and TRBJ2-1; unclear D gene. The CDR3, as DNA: TGTGCCAGCAGTTTTTCCAGTACCTACAATGAGCAGTTCTTC. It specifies CASSFSSTYNEQFF. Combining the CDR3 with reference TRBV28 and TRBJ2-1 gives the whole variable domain DVKVTQSSRYLVKRTGEKVFLECVQDMDHENMFWYRQDPGLGLRLIYFSYDVKMKEKGDIPEGYSVSREKKERFSLILESASTNQTSMYLCASSFSSTYNEQFFGPGTRLTVL.